Here is one TCR beta chain with its context. As yet, its antigen is unknown. Germline and junction disagree at one end, which may indicate a read error. This sample's RNA came from whole unsorted tissue. This record comes from a study of tumor and adjacent non-tumor tissue in lung cancer. About the study: Aged about 31 to 85 years, patients included roughly ten men and a handful of women with stage I to III disease. Samples averaged roughly 4.2 million productive TCRbeta reads each.

The CDR3 totals 16 residues. Germline CDR1 SGHNT, CDR2 YENEEA. Whole-study results and caveats: Tumor repertoires had a smaller top 100 clone share than normal lung.

Three rounds of nested PCR, following a modified ARM-PCR protocol, produced the TCRbeta library. TCRdb reanalysed the multiplex PCR reads using MiXCR and keeps one entry per CDR3 protein. This table holds around 210,000 distinct CDR3 sequences, 60% to 75% found once. The receptor was derived from a man between 60 and 75 years old with non-small cell lung cancer. The rearrangement joins TRBV11-3 to TRBJ2-1; D unclear. The sample consisted of lung tumor tissue. The CDR3, as DNA: TGTGCCAACAGCCCCGACCGGCGGAGCTCCTACAGTGAGCAGTTCTTC. Protein product: CANSPDRRSSYSEQFF. Using reference TRBV11-3 and TRBJ2-1 for the parts outside the CDR3, the full variable domain is EAGVVQSPRYKIIEKKQPVAFWCNPISGHNTLYWYLQNLGQGPELLIRYENEEAVDDSQLPKDRFSAERLKGVDSTLKIQPAELGDSAVYLCANSPDRRSSYSEQFFGPGTRLTVL.